Below are 30 T cell receptor beta chains sequenced from a single sample in a study of shared clonotypes between healthy human individuals. The table came from immunoSEQ multiplex PCR; TCRdb's copy has only in-frame clones and leaves some out. The table includes about 520,000 clones, over 70% detected once. Sequenced sample: PBMCs. These receptors were collected from a middle-aged woman in good health. Some clones in this sample may be carry-over from other donors' samples.

This chain connects TRBV4-1 to TRBJ2-6; 9 nucleotides agree with TRBD1. Trimming at V came to 3 bases and at J to 1 base, leaving 10 bases not matched to a gene. CDR3 length equals 19 residues. CDR1 is MGHRA and CDR2 is YSYEKL in the germline V gene. The CDR3 nucleotides are TGCGCCAGCAGCCACCCCAGGGGGACAGGGAGGTCTGGGGCCAACGTCCTGACTTTC. Translation gives CASSHPRGTGRSGANVLTF.

V usage is TRBV30 and J usage is TRBJ1-4; D unresolved. Germline V gene lookup returns CDR1 GTSNPN and CDR2 SVGIG (reference sequence). Trimming shortened V by 4 bases and J by 0 bases, and 9 bases separated the two germline ends. The CDR3 is 14 residues long. The CDR3 DNA reads as TGTGCCTGGACCTCCGGCGCAACTAATGAAAAACTGTTTTTT. Its translation: CAWTSGATNEKLFF.

The chain joins TRBV9 to TRBJ2-1; tentatively, D is TRBD1 (6 bases). Germline-derived CDR1 and CDR2 are SGDLS and YYNGEE. This CDR3 comprises 15 residues. V was cut by 0 bases and J by 6 bases, with 13 bases left in between. The DNA for the CDR3 is TGTGCCAGCAGCGTAGAGGGGACAAGTTCCAATGAGCAGTTCTTC. Translating gives CASSVEGTSSNEQFF. The full variable domain, in which reference TRBV9 and TRBJ2-1 provide the parts outside the CDR3, is DSGVTQTPKHLITATGQRVTLRCSPRSGDLSVYWYQQSLDQGLQFLIQYYNGEERAKGNILERFSAQQFPDLHSELNLSSLELGDSALYFCASSVEGTSSNEQFFGPGTRLTVL.

The rearrangement uses TRBV5-1 and TRBJ1-1; D not resolved. CDR3 length equals 16 residues. V was pared by 4 bases and J by 1 base, with 17 bases between. The germline V gene encodes CDR1 SGHRS and CDR2 YFSETQ. The CDR3, as DNA: TGCGCCAGCAGCCCGGGTATGCAGTATTCGAACACTGAAGCTTTCTTT. This sequence encodes CASSPGMQYSNTEAFF.

V and J are TRBV4-2 and TRBJ2-3; 7 bases line up with TRBD2. The germline V gene encodes CDR1 LGHNA and CDR2 YNFKEQ. Trimming at V came to 4 bases and at J to 2 bases, leaving 6 bases not matched to a gene. This CDR3 is 15 amino acids long. CDR3 residues: CASSRGLTYTDTQYF. CDR3 nucleotide sequence: TGTGCCAGCAGCCGGGGACTAACTTACACAGATACGCAGTATTTT.

Remarks on this clone: A read error is likely here: a far larger clone is one base away. Within the sample, other DNA sequences also encode this same CDR3. This rearrangement joins TRBV2 to TRBJ2-7; D gene uncertain. The CDR3 is made up of 11 amino acids. With 5 bases removed from V and 0 bases from J, the gap between germline ends came to 2 bases. Germline lookup yields CDR1 SNHLY and CDR2 FYNNEI. CDR3 loop: CASSNSYEQYF. The CDR3 DNA reads TGTGCCAGCAGTAACTCCTACGAGCAGTACTTC.

The rearrangement links TRBV10-1 to TRBJ1-1, with TRBD1 as a possible D gene (5 bases). Trimming took 6 bases from V and 3 from J, leaving 11 bases between them. Per germline, CDR1 WNHNN and CDR2 SYGVQD (reference sequence). CDR3 length equals 13 residues. CDR3 DNA sequence: TGCGCCAGCAGCCAAGACAGACACACTGAAGCTTTCTTT. As protein: CASSQDRHTEAFF.

The chain carries TRBV7-2 and TRBJ2-7; a weak D match, TRBD2 (6 bases). CDR1 is SGHTA and CDR2 is FQGNSA in the germline V gene. The CDR3 runs to 17 residues. Between the trimmed V and J ends, which lost 4 bases and 2 bases, there was a span of 21 bases. CDR3 nucleotide sequence: TGTGCCAGCAGCTCCAGCGGGTGGGGGAGAAGGGCCTACGAGCAGTACTTC. This gives the protein CASSSSGWGRRAYEQYF.

The chain joins TRBV9 to TRBJ2-1; the D gene is possibly TRBD2 (5 bases). The CDR3 extends over 16 amino acids. The ends were cut back, 2 bases at V and 4 bases at J, with 16 bases in the middle. Germline V gene sequence: CDR1 SGDLS, CDR2 YYNGEE. The CDR3 DNA reads TGTGCCAGCAGCGTGAGAGCGAGCGGAGTTTACAATGAGCAGTTCTTC. Translated: CASSVRASGVYNEQFF.

This chain links TRBV19 with TRBJ1-4, with D perhaps TRBD1 (6 bases). This CDR3 is built from 14 residues. CDR1 and CDR2 (germline): LNHDA, SQIVND (reference sequence). The V gene lost 8 bases and the J gene lost 0 bases, with 10 bases spanning the gap. This CDR3 is CASEGGATNEKLFF. The CDR3 bases are TGTGCCAGTGAAGGGGGTGCAACTAATGAAAAACTGTTTTTT.

The CDR3 coding sequence is TGTGCCAGTAGCCCCAACACCGGGACACAGTGGGAAGCTTTCTTT. Residues: CASSPNTGTQWEAFF. The chain combines TRBV19 with TRBJ1-1, with a tentative D call TRBD1 (6 bases). V gave up 6 bases and J gave up 8 bases, with 22 bases separating them. Germline loops: CDR1 LNHDA, CDR2 SQIVND (reference sequence). This CDR3 comprises 15 residues.

On this clone itself: A far larger clone differs by one base, so this is likely a read error. Other nucleotide sequences from this sample produce the same CDR3. V and J are TRBV2 and TRBJ2-2, with 8 bases lining up with TRBD2. The CDR3 contains 15 residues. The germline gives CDR1 SNHLY, CDR2 FYNNEI. V lost 4 bases, J lost 4 bases, and 5 bases stayed unmatched. CDR3 sequence (DNA): TGTGCCAGCAGTGTAGCGGGGCGCGGCACCGGGGAGCTGTTTTTT. This sequence encodes CASSVAGRGTGELFF.

The chain joins TRBV19 to TRBJ2-7, with D possibly being TRBD1 (6 bases). The CDR3 runs to 14 residues. Trimming removed 8 bases from V and 2 bases from J, with 16 bases in between. Per germline, CDR1 LNHDA and CDR2 SQIVND (reference sequence). For the CDR3, the DNA is TGTGCCAGTGGATACCGGGACACGCCCTACGAGCAGTACTTC. Its translation: CASGYRDTPYEQYF.

The rearrangement uses TRBV27 and TRBJ1-4; D remains unclear. Trimming stripped 0 bases from V and 5 bases from J, with 7 bases between. Germline V lookup: CDR1 MNHEY, CDR2 SMNVEV (reference sequence). CDR3 length: 14 amino acids. Written as DNA, the CDR3 is TGTGCCAGCAGTTTATCCACCTTAAATGAAAAACTGTTTTTT. It encodes CASSLSTLNEKLFF.

The chain is built from TRBV7-2 and TRBJ2-3; tentative D call: TRBD1 (5 bases). Deletions cut 4 bases from V and 4 bases from J, with 12 bases between. Germline CDR1 is SGHTA and CDR2 is FQGNSA. The CDR3 spans 14 residues. The CDR3 DNA follows: TGTGCCAGCAGCTCCCCCAGGGAATCAGATACGCAGTATTTT. Residues: CASSSPRESDTQYF.

As for this clone: Since the CDR3 does not end with the conserved phenylalanine or tryptophan, this likely comes from a read error. The rearrangement links TRBV23-1 to TRBJ2-4, with a tentative D call TRBD2 (6 bases). TRBV23-1 is given ORF status, its function remaining uncertain. The CDR3 covers 17 residues. Trimming stripped 6 bases from V and 0 bases from J, with 18 bases between. This CDR3 reads CASRGGASCLAKNIQYV. In DNA, the CDR3 is TGCGCCAGCAGGGGCGGGGCCTCCTGCCTAGCCAAAAACATTCAGTACGTC.

The chain employs TRBV5-1 and TRBJ2-2; TRBD2 is a possible D gene (5 bases). V gave up 4 bases and J gave up 5 bases, with 9 bases separating them. The CDR3 loop spans 13 amino acids. Germline CDR1 SGHRS, CDR2 YFSETQ. CDR3 region: CASSARTTGELFF. The CDR3 DNA sequence: TGCGCCAGCAGCGCAAGGACTACCGGGGAGCTGTTTTTT.

As to this clone: The likely explanation is a read error, given a far larger clone one base away. The chain uses TRBV6-1 and TRBJ1-1, with D perhaps TRBD1 (5 bases). Trimming stripped 2 bases from V and 7 bases from J, with 14 bases between. CDR1 and CDR2 (germline): MNHNS, SASEGT. The length of the CDR3 is 14 residues. CDR3 protein: CASSELPGRGEAFF. The DNA of the CDR3 is TGTGCCAGCAGTGAACTTCCAGGGAGAGGTGAAGCTTTCTTT.

A word on this clone: One base separates it from a far larger clone, so it is likely a read error. This same CDR3 is encoded by further DNA sequences in the sample. V usage is TRBV6-5 and J usage is TRBJ1-5; D remains ambiguous. CDR1 is MNHEY and CDR2 is SVGAGI in the germline V gene. The CDR3 covers 13 residues. DNA for the CDR3: TGTGCCAGCAGCAGAGTTAGCAATCAGCCCCAGCATTTC. Translation gives CASSRVSNQPQHF.

The CDR3 spells CASTWRSTDTQYF. CDR3 nucleotides: TGTGCCAGTACATGGAGGAGCACAGATACGCAGTATTTT. This sequence joins TRBV5-8 and TRBJ2-3; D might be TRBD2 (5 bases). CDR1 and CDR2 (germline): SGHTS, YDEGEE. The CDR3 runs 13 residues. The V end was cut by 8 bases, the J end by 0 bases, with 10 bases between.

The chain is built from TRBV7-3 and TRBJ1-1, with D maybe TRBD1 (6 bases). V was trimmed by 5 bases and J by 3 bases, leaving 16 bases between them. Per germline, CDR1 SGHTA and CDR2 FQGTGA. The CDR3 covers 15 residues. Here the CDR3 reads CASSPGGGPHTEAFF. The CDR3 DNA reads as TGTGCCAGCAGCCCCGGGGGGGGGCCCCACACTGAAGCTTTCTTT.

The chain has TRBV7-9 and TRBJ1-1; TRBD1 matches 10 bases. The CDR3 length is 14 residues. Germline V CDR1 and CDR2: SEHNR, FQNEAQ (reference sequence). V gave up 1 base and J gave up 9 bases; unmatched junction bases: 5. The CDR3 sequence is CASSLGQGAYKAFF. As DNA, the CDR3 is TGTGCCAGCAGCTTAGGACAGGGGGCATATAAAGCTTTCTTT.

The rearrangement joins TRBV7-9 to TRBJ1-3; perhaps TRBD1 as D (5 bases). Trimming took off 4 bases at V and 0 bases at J, with 13 bases between the two ends. The germline V gene has CDR1 SEHNR and CDR2 FQNEAQ (reference sequence). CDR3 length equals 16 residues. CDR3 sequence reads: CASSSSRQSSGNTIYF. The CDR3 nucleotides are TGTGCCAGCAGCTCCTCCAGACAGAGCTCTGGAAACACCATATATTTT.

V and J are TRBV6-6 and TRBJ1-2; D unresolved. Germline V gene lookup returns CDR1 MNHNY and CDR2 SVGAGI (reference sequence). The length of the CDR3 is 15 residues. V lost 5 bases to trimming and J lost 4 bases, with 17 bases between them. The CDR3: CASSPPGARGYGYTF. The CDR3 coding sequence is TGTGCCAGCAGTCCCCCCGGTGCCCGGGGCTATGGCTACACCTTC.

This chain uses TRBV7-6 with TRBJ2-3; 7 bases are a match to TRBD1. CDR1 and CDR2 (germline): SGHVS, FNYEAQ. This CDR3 region has 16 residues. With 6 bases clipped from V and 6 bases from J, the junction kept 15 bases outside the gene matches. This CDR3 is CASRRTGRNVRDTQYF. CDR3 nucleotide sequence: TGTGCCAGCAGGCGGACAGGTCGGAATGTAAGGGATACGCAGTATTTT.

This chain links TRBV5-5 with TRBJ2-2, with TRBD1 matching 9 bases. The V segment lost 3 bases and the J segment 4 bases; nucleotides outside the gene matches: 4. Germline V gene data show CDR1 as SGHKS and CDR2 as YYEKEE (reference sequence). The CDR3 runs to 15 residues. DNA of the CDR3: TGTGCCAGCAGCTGGACAGGGGAGTCCACCGGGGAGCTGTTTTTT. The encoded protein is CASSWTGESTGELFF.

The CDR3 sequence: CASSLGSRGPFYEQYF. The CDR3 nucleotides are TGTGCCAGCAGTTTAGGCAGCCGCGGCCCTTTCTACGAGCAGTACTTC. J is TRBJ2-7 and V is TRBV28; unclear D gene. Per the germline V gene, CDR1 is MDHEN and CDR2 is SYDVKM. V lost 2 bases, J lost 3 bases, and 17 bases lay in between. This CDR3 is built from 16 residues.

The chain recombines TRBV9 with TRBJ2-3; 8 bases map to TRBD2. V trimming: 1 base; J trimming: 6 bases; junction bases outside the gene matches: 4. The germline gives CDR1 SGDLS, CDR2 YYNGEE. The length of the CDR3 is 14 residues. The CDR3 region is CASSVTSGGDTQYF. Written as DNA, the CDR3 is TGTGCCAGCAGCGTAACTAGCGGAGGGGATACGCAGTATTTT.

The gene calls are TRBV2 and TRBJ1-2, with 10 positions matching TRBD1. Germline V gives CDR1 SNHLY, CDR2 FYNNEI. CDR3 size: 14 residues. V was pared by 3 bases and J by 8 bases, with 6 bases of the junction left unmatched. CDR3 protein: CASSDRDRGFGYTF. The CDR3 DNA reads as TGTGCCAGCAGTGACCGGGACAGGGGTTTCGGCTACACCTTC.

This clone occurred many times. This CDR3 is also generated by other DNA sequences in the sample. The gene calls are TRBV7-2 and TRBJ2-3, with D tentatively TRBD2 (5 bases). V was pared by 0 bases and J by 5 bases, with 9 bases between. CDR3 size: 14 residues. Germline CDR1 reads SGHTA; CDR2 reads FQGNSA. The CDR3 here is CASSLAGAEDTQYF. CDR3 sequence (DNA): TGTGCCAGCAGCTTAGCGGGAGCCGAAGATACGCAGTATTTT. The whole variable domain, remainder taken from reference TRBV7-2 and TRBJ2-3, is GAGVSQSPSNKVTEKGKDVELRCDPISGHTALYWYRQSLGQGLEFLIYFQGNSAPDKSGLPSDRFSAERTGGSVSTLTIQRTQQEDSAVYLCASSLAGAEDTQYFGPGTRLTVL.